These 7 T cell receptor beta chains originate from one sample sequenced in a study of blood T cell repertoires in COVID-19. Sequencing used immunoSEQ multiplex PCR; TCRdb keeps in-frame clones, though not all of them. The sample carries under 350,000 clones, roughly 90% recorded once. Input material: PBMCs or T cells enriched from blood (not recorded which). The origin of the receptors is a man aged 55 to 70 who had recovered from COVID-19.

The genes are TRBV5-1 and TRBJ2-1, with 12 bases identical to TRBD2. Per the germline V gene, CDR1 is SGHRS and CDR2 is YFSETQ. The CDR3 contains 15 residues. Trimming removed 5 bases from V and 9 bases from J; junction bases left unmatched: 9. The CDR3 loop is CASSLTSGSLGEQFF. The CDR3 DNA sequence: TGCGCCAGCAGTTTGACTAGCGGGAGTTTAGGTGAGCAGTTCTTC. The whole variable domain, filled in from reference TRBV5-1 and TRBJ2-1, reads KAGVTQTPRYLIKTRGQQVTLSCSPISGHRSVSWYQQTPGQGLQFLFEYFSETQRNKGNFPGRFSGRQFSNSRSEMNVSTLELGDSALYLCASSLTSGSLGEQFFGPGTRLTVL.

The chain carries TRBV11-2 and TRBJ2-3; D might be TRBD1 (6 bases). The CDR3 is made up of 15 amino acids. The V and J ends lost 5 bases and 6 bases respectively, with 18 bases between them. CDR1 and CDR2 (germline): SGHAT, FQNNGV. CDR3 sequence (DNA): TGTGCCAGCAGCGTACAGGGAAGGGGAACGGATACGCAGTATTTT. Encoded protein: CASSVQGRGTDTQYF.

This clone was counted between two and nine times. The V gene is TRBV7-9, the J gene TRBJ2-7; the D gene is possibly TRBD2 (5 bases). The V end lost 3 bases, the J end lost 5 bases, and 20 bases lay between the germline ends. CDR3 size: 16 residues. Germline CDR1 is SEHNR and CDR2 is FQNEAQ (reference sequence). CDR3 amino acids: CASSLFRTGLANEQYF. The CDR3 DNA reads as TGTGCCAGCAGCTTGTTTAGAACGGGATTGGCAAACGAGCAGTACTTC.

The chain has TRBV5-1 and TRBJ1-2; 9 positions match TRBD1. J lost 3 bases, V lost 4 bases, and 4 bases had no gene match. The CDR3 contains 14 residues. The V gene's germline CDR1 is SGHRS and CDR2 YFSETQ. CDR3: CASSHGDRDYGYTF. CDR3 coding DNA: TGCGCCAGCAGCCACGGGGACAGGGACTATGGCTACACCTTC.

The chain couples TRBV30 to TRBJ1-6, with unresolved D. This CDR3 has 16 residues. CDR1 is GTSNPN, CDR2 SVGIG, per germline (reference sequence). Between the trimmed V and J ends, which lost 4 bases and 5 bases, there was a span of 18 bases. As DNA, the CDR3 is TGTGCCTGGACCAGCTCTAGGTCCCCCAATAATTCACCCCTCCACTTT. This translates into CAWTSSRSPNNSPLHF.

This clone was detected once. CDR3 sequence reads: CASSLASIGELFF. The CDR3, as DNA: TGTGCCAGCAGCTTAGCTTCTATCGGGGAGCTGTTTTTT. The chain carries TRBV7-9 and TRBJ2-2; D unclear. Germline V gene data show CDR1 as SEHNR and CDR2 as FQNEAQ (reference sequence). V was clipped by 0 bases and J by 7 bases, with 6 bases between them. The CDR3 is made up of 13 amino acids. Variable domain in full (rest from reference TRBV7-9 and TRBJ2-2): DTGVSQNPRHKITKRGQNVTFRCDPISEHNRLYWYRQTLGQGPEFLTYFQNEAQLEKSRLLSDRFSAERPKGSFSTLEIQRTEQGDSAMYLCASSLASIGELFFGEGSRLTVL.

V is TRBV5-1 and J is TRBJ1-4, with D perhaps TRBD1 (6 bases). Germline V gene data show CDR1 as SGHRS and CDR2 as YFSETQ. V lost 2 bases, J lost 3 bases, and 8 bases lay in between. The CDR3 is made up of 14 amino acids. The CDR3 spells CASSFRTANEKLFF. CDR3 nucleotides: TGCGCCAGCAGCTTTAGGACAGCTAATGAAAAACTGTTTTTT.